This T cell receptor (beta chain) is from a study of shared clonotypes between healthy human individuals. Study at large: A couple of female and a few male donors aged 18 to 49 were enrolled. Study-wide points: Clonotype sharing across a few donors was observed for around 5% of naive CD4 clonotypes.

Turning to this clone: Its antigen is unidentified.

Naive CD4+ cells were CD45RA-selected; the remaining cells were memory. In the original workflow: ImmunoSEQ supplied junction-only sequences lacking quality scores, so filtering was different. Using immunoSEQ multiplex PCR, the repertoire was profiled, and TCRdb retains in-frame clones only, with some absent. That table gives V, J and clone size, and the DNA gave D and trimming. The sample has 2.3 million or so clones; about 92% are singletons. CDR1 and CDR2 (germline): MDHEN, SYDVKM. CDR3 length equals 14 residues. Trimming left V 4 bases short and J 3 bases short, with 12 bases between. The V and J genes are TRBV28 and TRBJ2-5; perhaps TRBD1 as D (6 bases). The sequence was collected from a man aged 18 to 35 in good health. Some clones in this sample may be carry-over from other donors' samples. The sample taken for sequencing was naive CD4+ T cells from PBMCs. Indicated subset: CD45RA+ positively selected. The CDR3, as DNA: TGTGCCAGCAGTTCCGGGACACCCAAAGAGACCCAGTACTTC. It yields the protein CASSSGTPKETQYF. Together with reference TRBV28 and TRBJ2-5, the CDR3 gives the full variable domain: DVKVTQSSRYLVKRTGEKVFLECVQDMDHENMFWYRQDPGLGLRLIYFSYDVKMKEKGDIPEGYSVSREKKERFSLILESASTNQTSMYLCASSSGTPKETQYFGPGTRLLVL.